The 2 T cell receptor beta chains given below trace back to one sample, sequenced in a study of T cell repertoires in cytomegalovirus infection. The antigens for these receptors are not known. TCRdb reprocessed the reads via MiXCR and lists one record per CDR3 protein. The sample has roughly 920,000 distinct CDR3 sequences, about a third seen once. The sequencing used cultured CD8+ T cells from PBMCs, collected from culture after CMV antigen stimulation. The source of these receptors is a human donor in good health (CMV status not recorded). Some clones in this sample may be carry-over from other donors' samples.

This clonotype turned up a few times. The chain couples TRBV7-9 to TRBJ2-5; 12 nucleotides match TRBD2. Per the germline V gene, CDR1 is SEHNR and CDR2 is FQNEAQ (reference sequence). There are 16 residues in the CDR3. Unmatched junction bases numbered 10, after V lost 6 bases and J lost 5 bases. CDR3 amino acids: CASRSRLAGDAETQYF. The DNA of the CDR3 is TGTGCCAGCAGATCCAGACTAGCGGGGGACGCGGAGACCCAGTACTTC.

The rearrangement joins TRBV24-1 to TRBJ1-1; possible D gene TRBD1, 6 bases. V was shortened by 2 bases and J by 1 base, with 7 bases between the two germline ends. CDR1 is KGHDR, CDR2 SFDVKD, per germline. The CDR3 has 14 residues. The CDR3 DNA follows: TGTGCCACCAGTGATTCACAGGGGAACACTGAAGCTTTCTTT. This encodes CATSDSQGNTEAFF.